This T cell receptor beta chain was documented in a study of beta chain features in type 1 diabetes. V was pared by 0 bases and J by 0 bases, with 4 bases between. This CDR3 region has 14 residues. Germline V gene sequence: CDR1 SGHDT, CDR2 YYEEEE. Study outcomes and limitations: Moderate but significant shortening of TCRB CDR3s was recorded in all four CD4+ subsets from Type 1 diabetes patients. cDNA sequencing could over-represent cells with high TCR expression.

Reverse transcribing all isolated RNA meant expressed TCRB transcripts were sequenced. Clones were read by immunoSEQ multiplex PCR, and TCRdb kept only the in-frame ones, dropping some. The table has about 640,000 clones, around 11% seen once. This clone was recorded many times. Its specificity is unknown. This clonotype was sampled from a man aged 25-45 years with type 1 diabetes. The V gene is TRBV5-6, the J gene TRBJ1-3; no reliable D call. The sample comprised naive CD4+ T cells from blood. In DNA form, the CDR3 reads TGTGCCAGCAGCTTGGGTTACTCTGGAAACACCATATATTTT. Protein product: CASSLGYSGNTIYF.